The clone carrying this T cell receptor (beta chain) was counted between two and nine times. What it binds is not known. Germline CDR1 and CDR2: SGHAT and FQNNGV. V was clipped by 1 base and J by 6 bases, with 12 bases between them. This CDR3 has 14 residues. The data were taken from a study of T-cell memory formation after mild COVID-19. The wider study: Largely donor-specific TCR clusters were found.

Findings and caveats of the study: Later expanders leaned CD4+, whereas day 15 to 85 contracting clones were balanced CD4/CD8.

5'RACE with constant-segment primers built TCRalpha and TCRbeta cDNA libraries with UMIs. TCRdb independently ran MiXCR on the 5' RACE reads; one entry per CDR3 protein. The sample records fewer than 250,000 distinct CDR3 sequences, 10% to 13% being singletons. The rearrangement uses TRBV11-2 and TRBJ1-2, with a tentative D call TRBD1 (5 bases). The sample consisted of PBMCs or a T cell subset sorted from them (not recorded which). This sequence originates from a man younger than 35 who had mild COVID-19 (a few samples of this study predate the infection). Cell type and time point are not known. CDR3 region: CASSLVGVSDGYTF. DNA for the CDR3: TGTGCCAGCAGCTTAGTAGGGGTTTCGGATGGCTACACCTTC.